The rows below give T cell receptor beta chains drawn from one sample of a study of cytomegalovirus exposure and HLA in healthy donors. The data were produced by immunoSEQ multiplex PCR, yet TCRdb's version contains in-frame clones alone and is incomplete. The profile covers 120,000 or so clones, with about three quarters appearing a single time and around 1.2% taken by the ten largest. Sequences were obtained from PBMCs. These TCRs come from a woman in her thirties in good health and CMV-seronegative. Each CDR3 is given with its conserved first and last residue. A D gene is named only where the DNA matches it firmly. For some rows the clone size is stated as once, few or many, or as a class when expanded; others skip it.

v_call	d_call	clone_size	j_call	cdr3_aa	cdr3_nt
TRBV14	.	once	TRBJ1-2	CASSQGTGIYGYTF	TGTGCCAGCAGCCAAGGAACAGGGATTTATGGCTACACCTTC
TRBV2	TRBD2	once	TRBJ2-3	CASSPNALAATDTQYF	TGTGCCAGCAGCCCCAATGCACTAGCGGCCACAGATACGCAGTATTTT
TRBV9	.	.	TRBJ2-7	CASSVAPAQSYEQYF	TGTGCCAGCAGCGTAGCTCCAGCGCAGTCCTACGAGCAGTACTTC
TRBV19	.	.	TRBJ2-3	CASCRGGALDTQYF	TGTGCCAGTTGCAGAGGGGGGGCCCTGGATACGCAGTATTTT
TRBV11-2	TRBD2	.	TRBJ2-3	CASSGRTSGEGDTQYF	TGTGCCAGCAGCGGACGGACTAGCGGGGAGGGCGATACGCAGTATTTT
TRBV30	.	.	TRBJ2-5	CAWSVGGAQETQYF	TGTGCCTGGAGTGTCGGAGGGGCCCAAGAGACCCAGTACTTC
TRBV27	.	.	TRBJ2-3	CASSELGDTQYF	TGTGCCAGCAGCGAACTAGGAGATACGCAGTATTTT
TRBV2	TRBD1	few	TRBJ2-7	CASRDRGPGEQYF	TGTGCCAGCAGGGACAGGGGGCCGGGCGAGCAGTACTTC
TRBV10-3	TRBD2	.	TRBJ2-7	CDTSGLAGYEQYF	TGCGACACCTCGGGACTAGCGGGTTACGAGCAGTACTTC
TRBV28	.	.	TRBJ2-5	CASSFYKQETQYF	TGTGCCAGCAGTTTCTATAAGCAAGAGACCCAGTACTTC
TRBV6-5	.	.	TRBJ2-3	CASSLTGYTQYF	TGTGCCAGCAGTCTCACCGGTTATACGCAGTATTTT
TRBV11-3	.	.	TRBJ2-2	CASSFAGQNTGELFF	TGTGCCAGCAGCTTTGCCGGTCAAAACACCGGGGAGCTGTTTTTT
TRBV5-1	TRBD2	.	TRBJ2-1	CASSLGGTSGSRGEQFF	TGCGCCAGCAGCTTGGGAGGGACTAGCGGGAGTAGAGGGGAGCAGTTCTTC
TRBV4-3	.	.	TRBJ2-1	CASSQDLSGNNEQFF	TGCGCCAGCAGCCAAGATCTTTCCGGGAACAATGAGCAGTTCTTC
TRBV20-1	.	.	TRBJ2-1	CSASNNEQFF	TGCAGTGCTAGTAACAATGAGCAGTTCTTC
TRBV6-5	TRBD2	.	TRBJ2-7	CASSYGTSSYEQYF	TGTGCCAGTAGTTACGGGACTAGTTCGTACGAGCAGTACTTC
TRBV4-3	TRBD2	.	TRBJ2-5	CASSQGFTSGYGETQYF	TGCGCCAGCAGCCAAGGATTTACTAGCGGGTATGGGGAGACCCAGTACTTC
TRBV28	TRBD2	.	TRBJ2-7	CASSNSGSSYEQYF	TGTGCCAGCAGCAATAGCGGGAGCTCCTACGAGCAGTACTTC
TRBV7-3	.	.	TRBJ1-2	CASSSHDRDTGGYTF	TGTGCCAGCAGCTCACATGACCGGGACACGGGTGGCTACACCTTC
TRBV6-6	TRBD1	.	TRBJ1-5	CASSRPTGGNGTQHF	TGTGCCAGCAGTCGCCCGACAGGGGGAAACGGGACCCAGCATTTT
TRBV11-1	TRBD2	.	TRBJ2-1	CASRAGLGIYNEQFF	TGTGCCAGCAGGGCGGGACTAGGAATATACAATGAGCAGTTCTTC
TRBV5-1	.	.	TRBJ2-2	CASRPGLVNTGELFF	TGCGCCAGCCGGCCCGGACTTGTGAACACCGGGGAGCTGTTTTTT
TRBV7-3	TRBD2	few	TRBJ2-3	CASSQIAGGHGDTQYF	TGTGCCAGCAGCCAGATAGCGGGGGGTCACGGAGATACGCAGTATTTT
TRBV20-1	.	once	TRBJ1-2	CSVTGRGGYTF	TGCAGTGTTACAGGCCGGGGGGGCTACACCTTC
TRBV7-9	TRBD2	few	TRBJ2-5	CASGWGGRSLETQYF	TGTGCCAGCGGGTGGGGCGGGAGGAGCCTCGAGACCCAGTACTTC
TRBV7-9	.	.	TRBJ2-3	CASSLASGTDTQYF	TGTGCCAGCAGCTTGGCTAGCGGCACAGATACGCAGTATTTT
TRBV11-2	TRBD2	.	TRBJ2-1	CASSPSGGAQGEQFF	TGTGCCAGCAGCCCAAGCGGGGGGGCCCAGGGTGAGCAGTTCTTC
TRBV9	.	.	TRBJ1-3	CASSLRPGGGNTIYF	TGTGCCAGCAGCCTGAGGCCAGGAGGTGGAAACACCATATATTTT
TRBV6-1	TRBD1	.	TRBJ2-3	CASSLRDSRTDTQYF	TGTGCCAGCAGCCTCCGGGACAGCCGCACAGATACGCAGTATTTT
TRBV13	TRBD1	.	TRBJ2-4	CASSSGTENIQYF	TGTGCCAGCAGCTCTGGGACAGAAAACATTCAGTACTTC
TRBV7-6	.	.	TRBJ2-1	CASSFESATGYEQFF	TGTGCCAGCAGCTTCGAGTCCGCCACAGGGTACGAGCAGTTCTTC
TRBV5-6	.	.	TRBJ1-2	CASSYRTDNYGYTF	TGTGCCAGCAGCTACCGGACAGATAACTATGGCTACACCTTC
TRBV2	.	.	TRBJ2-5	CASSVGIVPETQYF	TGTGCCAGCAGTGTTGGCATCGTCCCAGAGACCCAGTACTTC
TRBV6-5	.	.	TRBJ2-3	CASSYIQGTDTQYF	TGTGCCAGCAGTTACATACAGGGTACAGATACGCAGTATTTT
TRBV6-5	TRBD1	.	TRBJ2-1	CASSSTGVYLGEQFF	TGTGCCAGCAGTTCGACAGGGGTCTATCTCGGTGAGCAGTTCTTC
TRBV6-5	.	.	TRBJ1-2	CASSSGFGYTF	TGTGCCAGCAGTTCAGGGTTTGGCTACACCTTC
TRBV7-9	.	.	TRBJ2-7	CASSLAQGYEQYF	TGTGCCAGCAGTTTGGCACAGGGCTACGAGCAGTACTTC
TRBV5-1	TRBD2	.	TRBJ2-7	CASSLGYGGRNYEQYF	TGCGCCAGCAGCTTGGGTTACGGCGGGAGGAACTACGAGCAGTACTTC
TRBV5-6	.	.	TRBJ1-4	CASSLESGGEGEKLFF	TGTGCCAGCAGCTTGGAGTCTGGGGGCGAAGGTGAAAAACTGTTTTTT
TRBV29-1	.	.	TRBJ2-7	CSGGQSYEQYF	TGCAGCGGCGGACAGTCCTACGAGCAGTACTTC
TRBV27	.	.	TRBJ2-5	CASSLDWGEETQYF	TGTGCCAGCAGTTTAGATTGGGGGGAGGAGACCCAGTACTTC
TRBV13	TRBD1	.	TRBJ1-1	CASSRGQVNTEAFF	TGTGCCAGCAGCCGAGGACAGGTAAACACTGAAGCTTTCTTT
TRBV7-8	.	.	TRBJ1-5	CASSASSSNQPQHF	TGTGCCAGCAGCGCGTCGAGTAGCAATCAGCCCCAGCATTTT
TRBV4-2	TRBD1	.	TRBJ2-7	CASSETTGQVSEQYF	TGTGCCAGCAGCGAAACGACAGGGCAGGTATCCGAGCAGTACTTC
TRBV5-4	TRBD2	.	TRBJ2-2	CASSSSGVNTGELFF	TGTGCCAGCAGCTCTAGCGGGGTGAACACCGGGGAGCTGTTTTTT
TRBV4-3	.	.	TRBJ1-4	CASSQDGTGGWEKLFF	TGCGCCAGCAGCCAAGACGGAACGGGGGGATGGGAAAAACTGTTTTTT